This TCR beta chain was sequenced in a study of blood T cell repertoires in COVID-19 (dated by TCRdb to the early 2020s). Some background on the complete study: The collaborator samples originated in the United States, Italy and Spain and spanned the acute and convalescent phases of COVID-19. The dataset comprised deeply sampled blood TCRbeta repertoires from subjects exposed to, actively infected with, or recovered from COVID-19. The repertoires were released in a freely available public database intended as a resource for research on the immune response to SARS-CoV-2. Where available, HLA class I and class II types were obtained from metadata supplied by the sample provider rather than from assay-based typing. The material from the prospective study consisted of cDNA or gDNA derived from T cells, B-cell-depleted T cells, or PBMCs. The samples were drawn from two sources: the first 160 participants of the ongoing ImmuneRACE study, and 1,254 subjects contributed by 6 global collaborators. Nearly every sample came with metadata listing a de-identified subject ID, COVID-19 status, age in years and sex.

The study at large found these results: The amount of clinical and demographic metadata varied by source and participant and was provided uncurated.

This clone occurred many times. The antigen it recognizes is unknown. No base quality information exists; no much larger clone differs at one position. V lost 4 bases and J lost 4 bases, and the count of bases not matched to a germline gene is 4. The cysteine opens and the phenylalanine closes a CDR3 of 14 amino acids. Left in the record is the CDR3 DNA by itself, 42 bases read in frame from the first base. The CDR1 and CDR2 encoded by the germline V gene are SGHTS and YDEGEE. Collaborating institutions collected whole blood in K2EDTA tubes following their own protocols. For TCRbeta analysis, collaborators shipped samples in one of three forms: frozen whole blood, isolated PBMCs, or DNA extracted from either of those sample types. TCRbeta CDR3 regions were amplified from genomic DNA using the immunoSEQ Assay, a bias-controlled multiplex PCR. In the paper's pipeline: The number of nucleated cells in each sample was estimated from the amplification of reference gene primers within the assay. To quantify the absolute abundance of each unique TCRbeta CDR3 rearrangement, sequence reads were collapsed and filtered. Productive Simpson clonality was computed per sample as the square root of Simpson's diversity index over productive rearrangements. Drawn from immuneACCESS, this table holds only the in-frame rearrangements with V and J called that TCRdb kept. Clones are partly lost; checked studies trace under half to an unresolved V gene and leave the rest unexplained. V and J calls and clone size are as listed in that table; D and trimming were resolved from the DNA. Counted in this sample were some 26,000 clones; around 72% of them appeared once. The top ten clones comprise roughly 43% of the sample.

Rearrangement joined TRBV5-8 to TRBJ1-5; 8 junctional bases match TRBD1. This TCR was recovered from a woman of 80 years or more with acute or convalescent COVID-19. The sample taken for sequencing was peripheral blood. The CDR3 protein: CASSRQGLNQPQHF. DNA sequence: TGTGCCAGCAGCCGACAGGGGTTGAATCAGCCCCAGCATTTT.